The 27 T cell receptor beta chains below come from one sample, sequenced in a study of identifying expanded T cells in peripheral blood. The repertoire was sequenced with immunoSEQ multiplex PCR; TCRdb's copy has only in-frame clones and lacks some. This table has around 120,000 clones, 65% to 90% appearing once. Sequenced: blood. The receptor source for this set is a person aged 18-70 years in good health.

The CDR3: CSVEGTGETQYF. As DNA, the CDR3 is TGCAGCGTTGAGGGTACAGGAGAGACCCAGTACTTC. The chain has TRBV29-1 and TRBJ2-5, with D possibly matching TRBD1 (5 bases). Between the trimmed V and J ends, which lost 3 bases and 4 bases, there was a span of 9 bases. The CDR3 loop spans 12 amino acids. The germline CDR1 and CDR2 sequences are SQVTM and ANQGSEA.

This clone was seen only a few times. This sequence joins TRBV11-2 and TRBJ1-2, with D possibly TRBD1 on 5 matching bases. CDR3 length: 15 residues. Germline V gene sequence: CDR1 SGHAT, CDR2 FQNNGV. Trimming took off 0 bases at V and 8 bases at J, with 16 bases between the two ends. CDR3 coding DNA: TGTGCCAGCAGCTTAGATGGGAGGGGAGGCGGAGGCTACACCTTC. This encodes CASSLDGRGGGGYTF.

CDR3 in DNA: TGTGCCAGCAGCTTTAGCGACGGAACCTACAATGAGCAGTTCTTC. It specifies CASSFSDGTYNEQFF. The genes are TRBV11-3 and TRBJ2-1; perhaps TRBD2 as D (5 bases). CDR3 length: 15 amino acids. V gave up 3 bases and J gave up 2 bases, with 11 bases separating them. The V gene's germline CDR1 is SGHNT and CDR2 YENEEA.

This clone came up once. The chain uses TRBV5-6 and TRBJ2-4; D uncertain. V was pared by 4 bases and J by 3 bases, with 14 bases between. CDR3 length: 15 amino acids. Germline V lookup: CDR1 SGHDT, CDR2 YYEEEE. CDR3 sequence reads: CASSKYGRHKNIQYF. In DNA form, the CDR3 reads TGTGCCAGCAGCAAGTACGGACGGCACAAAAACATTCAGTACTTC.

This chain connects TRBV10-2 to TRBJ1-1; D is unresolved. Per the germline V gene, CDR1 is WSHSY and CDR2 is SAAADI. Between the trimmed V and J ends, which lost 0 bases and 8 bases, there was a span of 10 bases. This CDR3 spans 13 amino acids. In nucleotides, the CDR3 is TGCGCCAGCAGTGAGTCGAAGCGGCAAGAAGCTTTCTTT. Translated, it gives CASSESKRQEAFF.

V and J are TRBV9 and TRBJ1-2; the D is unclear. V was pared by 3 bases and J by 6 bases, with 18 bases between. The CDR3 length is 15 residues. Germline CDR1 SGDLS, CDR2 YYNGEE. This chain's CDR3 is CASSGVRREIDGYTF. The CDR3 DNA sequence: TGTGCCAGCAGCGGTGTCCGTCGTGAGATCGATGGCTACACCTTC.

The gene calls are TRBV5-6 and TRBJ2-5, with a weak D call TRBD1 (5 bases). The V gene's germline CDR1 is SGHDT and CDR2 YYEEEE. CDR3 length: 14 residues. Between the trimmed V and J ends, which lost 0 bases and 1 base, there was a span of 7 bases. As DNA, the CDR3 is TGTGCCAGCAGCTTGGAGGGGATCCAAGAGACCCAGTACTTC. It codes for CASSLEGIQETQYF.

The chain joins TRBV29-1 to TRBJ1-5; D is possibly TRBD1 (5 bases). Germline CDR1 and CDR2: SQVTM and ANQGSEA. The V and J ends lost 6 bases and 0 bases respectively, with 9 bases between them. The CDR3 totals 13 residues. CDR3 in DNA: TGCAGCGTCACGGGGGATAGCAATCAGCCCCAGCATTTT. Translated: CSVTGDSNQPQHF.

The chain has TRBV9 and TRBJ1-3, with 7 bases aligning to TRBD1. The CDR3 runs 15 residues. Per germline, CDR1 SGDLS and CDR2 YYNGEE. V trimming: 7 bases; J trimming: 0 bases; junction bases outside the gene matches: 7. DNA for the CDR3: TGTGCCAGCTCTTTGACAGGGAGCTCTGGAAACACCATATATTTT. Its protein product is CASSLTGSSGNTIYF. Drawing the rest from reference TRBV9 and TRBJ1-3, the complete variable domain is DSGVTQTPKHLITATGQRVTLRCSPRSGDLSVYWYQQSLDQGLQFLIQYYNGEERAKGNILERFSAQQFPDLHSELNLSSLELGDSALYFCASSLTGSSGNTIYFGEGSWLTVV.

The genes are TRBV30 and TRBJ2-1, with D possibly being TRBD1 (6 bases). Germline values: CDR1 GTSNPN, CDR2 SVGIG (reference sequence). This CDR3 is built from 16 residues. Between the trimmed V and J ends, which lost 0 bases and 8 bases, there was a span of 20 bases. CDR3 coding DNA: TGTGCCTGGAGTGTGGCCCCGGGACACTATAGGGATGAGCAGTTCTTC. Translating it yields CAWSVAPGHYRDEQFF.

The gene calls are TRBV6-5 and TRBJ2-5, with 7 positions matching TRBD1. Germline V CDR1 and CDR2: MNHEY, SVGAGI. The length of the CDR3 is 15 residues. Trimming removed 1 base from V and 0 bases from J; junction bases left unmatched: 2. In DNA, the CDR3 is TGTGCCAGCAGTTACTGGACAGGAGACCAAGAGACCCAGTACTTC. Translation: CASSYWTGDQETQYF.

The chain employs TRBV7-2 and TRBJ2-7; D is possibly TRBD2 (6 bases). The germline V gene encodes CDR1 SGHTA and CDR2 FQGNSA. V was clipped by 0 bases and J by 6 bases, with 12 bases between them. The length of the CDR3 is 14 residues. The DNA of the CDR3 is TGTGCCAGCAGCTTAGCGCTAGCGAGGCCCGAGCAGTACTTC. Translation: CASSLALARPEQYF.

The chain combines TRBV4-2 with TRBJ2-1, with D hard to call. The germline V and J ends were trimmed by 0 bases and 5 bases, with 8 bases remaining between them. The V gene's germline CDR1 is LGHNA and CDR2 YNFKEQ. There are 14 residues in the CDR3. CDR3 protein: CASSQERSDNEQFF. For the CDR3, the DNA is TGTGCCAGCAGCCAAGAGCGGTCCGACAATGAGCAGTTCTTC.

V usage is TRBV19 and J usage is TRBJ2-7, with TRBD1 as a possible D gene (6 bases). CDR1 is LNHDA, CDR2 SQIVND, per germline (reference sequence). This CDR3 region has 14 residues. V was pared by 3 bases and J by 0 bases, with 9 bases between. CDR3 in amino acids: CASSIPGVSYEQYF. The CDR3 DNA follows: TGTGCCAGTAGTATCCCAGGGGTCTCCTACGAGCAGTACTTC.

Here the CDR3 reads CASSTDYGYTF. CDR3 DNA: TGTGCCAGCAGTACTGACTATGGCTACACCTTC. The chain has TRBV6-5 and TRBJ1-2; D remains unclear. V lost 5 bases and J lost 3, with 4 bases in between. Germline V lookup: CDR1 MNHEY, CDR2 SVGAGI. This CDR3 region has 11 residues.

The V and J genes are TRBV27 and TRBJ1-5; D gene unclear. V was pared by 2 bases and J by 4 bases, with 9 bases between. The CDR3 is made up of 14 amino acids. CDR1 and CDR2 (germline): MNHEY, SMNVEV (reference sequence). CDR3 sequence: CASSLNKGNQPQHF. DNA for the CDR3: TGTGCCAGCAGTTTAAATAAGGGAAATCAGCCCCAGCATTTT.

In DNA form, the CDR3 reads TGTGCCAGCAGTTCCGCTCAGGGGGCGGGTGAAAAACTGTTTTTT. Its translation is CASSSAQGAGEKLFF. The rearrangement links TRBV6-5 to TRBJ1-4, with TRBD1 matching 8 bases. There are 15 residues in the CDR3. V lost 4 bases and J lost 7; bases outside the gene matches: 8. The V gene's germline CDR1 is MNHEY and CDR2 SVGAGI.

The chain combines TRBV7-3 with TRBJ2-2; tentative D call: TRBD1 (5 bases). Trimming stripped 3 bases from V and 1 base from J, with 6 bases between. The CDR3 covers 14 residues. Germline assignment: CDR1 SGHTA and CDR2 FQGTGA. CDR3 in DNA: TGTGCCAGCAGCTTGCAGGGGAACACCGGGGAGCTGTTTTTT. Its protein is CASSLQGNTGELFF.

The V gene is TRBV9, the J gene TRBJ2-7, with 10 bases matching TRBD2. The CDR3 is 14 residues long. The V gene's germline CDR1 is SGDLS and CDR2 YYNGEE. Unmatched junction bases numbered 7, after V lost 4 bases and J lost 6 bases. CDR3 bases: TGTGCCAGCAGCATTCTAGCGGGGGCCGGCGAGCAGTACTTC. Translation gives CASSILAGAGEQYF.

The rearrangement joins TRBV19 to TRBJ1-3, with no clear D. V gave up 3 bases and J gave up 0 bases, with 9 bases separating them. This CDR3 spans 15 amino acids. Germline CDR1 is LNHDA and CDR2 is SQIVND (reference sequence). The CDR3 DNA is TGTGCCAGTAGTATCACGGGAGCCTCTGGAAACACCATATATTTT. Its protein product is CASSITGASGNTIYF.

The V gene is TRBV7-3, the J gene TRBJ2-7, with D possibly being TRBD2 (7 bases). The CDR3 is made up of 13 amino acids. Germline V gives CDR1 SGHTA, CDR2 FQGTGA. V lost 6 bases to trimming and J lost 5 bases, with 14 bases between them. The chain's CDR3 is CASSQVGGHEQYF. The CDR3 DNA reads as TGTGCCAGCAGTCAAGTGGGGGGGCACGAGCAGTACTTC.

Written as DNA, the CDR3 is TGTGCCAGCAGTGAAGGGGCTGCGGGGCCCGGGGAGCAGTTCTTC. Its protein is CASSEGAAGPGEQFF. The rearrangement joins TRBV2 to TRBJ2-1, with D possibly TRBD2 on 6 matching bases. CDR3 size: 15 residues. Germline lookup yields CDR1 SNHLY and CDR2 FYNNEI. Trimming pared 1 base from V and 10 bases from J, leaving 17 bases between.

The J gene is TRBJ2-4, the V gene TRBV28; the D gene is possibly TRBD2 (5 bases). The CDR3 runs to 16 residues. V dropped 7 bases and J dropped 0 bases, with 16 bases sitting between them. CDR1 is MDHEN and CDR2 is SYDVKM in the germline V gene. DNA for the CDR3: TGTGCCAGCACCGGAGGAAACGATCTAGCCAAAAACATTCAGTACTTC. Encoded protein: CASTGGNDLAKNIQYF.

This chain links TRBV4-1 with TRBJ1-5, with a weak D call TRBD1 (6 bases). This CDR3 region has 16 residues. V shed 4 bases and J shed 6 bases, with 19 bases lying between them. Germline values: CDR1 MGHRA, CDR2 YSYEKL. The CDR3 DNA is TGCGCCAGCAGCCCCCGGGGGGCGGGGTTGGGTCAGCCCCAGCATTTT. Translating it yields CASSPRGAGLGQPQHF.

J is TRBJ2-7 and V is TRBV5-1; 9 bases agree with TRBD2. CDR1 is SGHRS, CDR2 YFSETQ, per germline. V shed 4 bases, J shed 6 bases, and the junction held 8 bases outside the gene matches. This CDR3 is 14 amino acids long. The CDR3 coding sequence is TGCGCCAGCAGCCTGACAGGCGGGAGGGGCGAGCAGTACTTC. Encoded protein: CASSLTGGRGEQYF.

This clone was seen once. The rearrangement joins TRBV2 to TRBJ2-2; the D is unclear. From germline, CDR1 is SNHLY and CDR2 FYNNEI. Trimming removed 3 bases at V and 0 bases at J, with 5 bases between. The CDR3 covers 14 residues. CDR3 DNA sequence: TGTGCCAGCAGTGACTCGGCGAACACCGGGGAGCTGTTTTTT. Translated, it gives CASSDSANTGELFF.

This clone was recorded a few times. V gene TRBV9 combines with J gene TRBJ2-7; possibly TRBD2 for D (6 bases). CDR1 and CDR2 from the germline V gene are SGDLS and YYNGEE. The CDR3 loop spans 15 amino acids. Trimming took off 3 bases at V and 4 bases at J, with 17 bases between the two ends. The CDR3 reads CASSEGTGSYYEQYF. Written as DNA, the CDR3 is TGTGCCAGCAGCGAAGGGACTGGGAGTTATTACGAGCAGTACTTC.